The 25 T cell receptor beta chains below were found in one sample sequenced in a study of cytomegalovirus exposure and HLA in healthy donors. Method: immunoSEQ multiplex PCR; TCRdb's copy keeps in-frame clones and lacks some. The sample lists about 120,000 clones, about 84% seen once, with around 1.9% in the top ten. The sequenced sample was PBMCs. The receptors derive from a woman aged 30 to 39 in good health and CMV-seronegative.

This CDR3 reads CASSLGGHIYNEQFF. CDR3 DNA: TGCGCCAGCAGCCTAGGGGGACACATCTACAATGAGCAGTTCTTC. The chain uses TRBV5-1 and TRBJ2-1; possible D gene TRBD1, 6 bases. Germline values: CDR1 SGHRS, CDR2 YFSETQ. V was clipped by 4 bases and J by 3 bases, with 14 bases between them. The CDR3 totals 15 residues.

The J gene is TRBJ2-2, the V gene TRBV10-1; TRBD2 aligns across 10 bases. CDR3 size: 20 residues. Germline CDR1 is WNHNN and CDR2 is SYGVQD (reference sequence). V gave up 8 bases and J gave up 2 bases; unmatched junction bases: 20. The CDR3 sequence is CASAGPRGGSGGFNTGELFF. The CDR3 nucleotides read TGCGCCAGCGCCGGTCCTAGGGGCGGTAGCGGGGGGTTCAACACCGGGGAGCTGTTTTTT.

The rearrangement joins TRBV5-1 to TRBJ1-2; 8 bases agree with TRBD1. Germline CDR1 reads SGHRS; CDR2 reads YFSETQ. This CDR3 is built from 15 residues. The V and J ends lost 4 bases and 4 bases, in that order; junction bases with no gene match: 9. CDR3 DNA sequence: TGCGCCAGCAGCCCGGACGGTCAGGGGGCCTATGGCTACACCTTC. It encodes CASSPDGQGAYGYTF.

DNA of the CDR3: TGTGCCTGGAGTGTAGGCAGGGCGGCCTACGAGCAGTACTTC. Protein sequence: CAWSVGRAAYEQYF. The chain has TRBV30 and TRBJ2-7; D is perhaps TRBD1 (5 bases). The length of the CDR3 is 14 residues. Per the germline V gene, CDR1 is GTSNPN and CDR2 is SVGIG (reference sequence). Deletions cut 0 bases from V and 2 bases from J, with 11 bases between. The complete variable domain, with remaining parts taken from reference TRBV30 and TRBJ2-7, reads SQTIHQWPATLVQPVGSPLSLECTVEGTSNPNLYWYRQAAGRGLQLLFYSVGIGQISSEVPQNLSASRPQDRQFILSSKKLLLSDSGFYLCAWSVGRAAYEQYFGPGTRLTVT.

The chain employs TRBV9 and TRBJ2-3, with a tentative D call TRBD2 (6 bases). Trimming took off 4 bases at V and 2 bases at J, with 14 bases between the two ends. The CDR3 consists of 15 residues. Germline values: CDR1 SGDLS, CDR2 YYNGEE. CDR3 in DNA: TGTGCCAGCAGCCCCCGTGGAGGGATCACAGATACGCAGTATTTT. Translated, it gives CASSPRGGITDTQYF.

The rearrangement links TRBV5-1 to TRBJ1-6; 11 bases match TRBD1. V was pared by 4 bases and J by 3 bases, with 3 bases of the junction left unmatched. CDR1 is SGHRS and CDR2 is YFSETQ in the germline V gene. There are 16 residues in the CDR3. The CDR3 loop is CASSKGQGDYNSPLHF. The CDR3 region has the DNA TGCGCCAGCAGCAAGGGACAGGGGGACTATAATTCACCCCTCCACTTT. Drawing the rest from reference TRBV5-1 and TRBJ1-6, the complete variable domain is KAGVTQTPRYLIKTRGQQVTLSCSPISGHRSVSWYQQTPGQGLQFLFEYFSETQRNKGNFPGRFSGRQFSNSRSEMNVSTLELGDSALYLCASSKGQGDYNSPLHFGNGTRLTVT.

The chain has TRBV19 and TRBJ2-5; no clear D. Germline CDR1 reads LNHDA; CDR2 reads SQIVND (reference sequence). This CDR3 is built from 14 residues. V was clipped by 2 bases and J by 5 bases, with 12 bases between them. For the CDR3, the DNA is TGTGCCAGTAGTATACAGGTGAACGTGGAGACCCAGTACTTC. It encodes CASSIQVNVETQYF.

The rearrangement uses TRBV2 and TRBJ1-6; D possibly corresponds to TRBD1 (6 bases). This CDR3 has 16 amino acids. The ends were cut back, 6 bases at V and 0 bases at J, with 12 bases in the middle. CDR1 is SNHLY and CDR2 is FYNNEI in the germline V gene. DNA for the CDR3: TGTGCCAGCAGGGAAACAGGGAGCTCCTATAATTCACCCCTCCACTTT. It codes for CASRETGSSYNSPLHF.

J is TRBJ2-3 and V is TRBV18; 7 nucleotides match TRBD1. CDR3 length: 15 amino acids. Per the germline V gene, CDR1 is KGHSH and CDR2 is LQKENI. After removal of 1 base from V and 5 bases from J, the junction contained 6 bases not matched to a gene. The CDR3 protein is CASSPLQGSGDTQYF. CDR3 bases: TGTGCCAGCTCACCACTACAGGGGTCCGGAGATACGCAGTATTTT.

This clone was recorded once. The genes are TRBV9 and TRBJ2-5; TRBD1 matches 12 bases. The CDR3 loop spans 15 amino acids. Germline V gene data show CDR1 as SGDLS and CDR2 as YYNGEE. V lost 3 bases, J lost 4 bases, and 4 bases stayed unmatched. CDR3 DNA: TGTGCCAGCAGCGCAGGGACAGGGGGCGGAGAGACCCAGTACTTC. Protein: CASSAGTGGGETQYF. The full variable domain, rest sourced from reference TRBV9 and TRBJ2-5, is DSGVTQTPKHLITATGQRVTLRCSPRSGDLSVYWYQQSLDQGLQFLIQYYNGEERAKGNILERFSAQQFPDLHSELNLSSLELGDSALYFCASSAGTGGGETQYFGPGTRLLVL.

The J gene is TRBJ2-5, the V gene TRBV6-5; 11 bases align to TRBD2. The V and J ends lost 6 bases and 3 bases, in that order; junction bases with no gene match: 6. Germline loops: CDR1 MNHEY, CDR2 SVGAGI. The CDR3 totals 15 residues. The chain's CDR3 is CASRRLAGLKETQYF. In nucleotides, the CDR3 is TGTGCCAGCAGGCGACTAGCGGGGCTTAAAGAGACCCAGTACTTC.

This chain links TRBV11-2 with TRBJ2-3; TRBD1 aligns across 8 bases. Germline V gene lookup returns CDR1 SGHAT and CDR2 FQNNGV. This CDR3 is 14 amino acids long. The V segment lost 5 bases and the J segment 2 bases; nucleotides outside the gene matches: 3. The CDR3 region is CASSMTGATDTQYF. DNA of the CDR3: TGTGCCAGCAGCATGACAGGGGCCACAGATACGCAGTATTTT.

J is TRBJ2-7 and V is TRBV6-1, with D possibly matching TRBD1 (6 bases). CDR1 is MNHNS and CDR2 is SASEGT in the germline V gene. V shed 5 bases and J shed 2 bases, with 13 bases lying between them. CDR3 size: 14 residues. The CDR3 region is CASSPTGSAYEQYF. As DNA, the CDR3 is TGTGCCAGCAGTCCTACAGGGAGCGCCTACGAGCAGTACTTC.

The chain recombines TRBV5-6 with TRBJ2-7; perhaps TRBD1 as D (6 bases). Trimming removed 3 bases at V and 0 bases at J, with 13 bases between. In germline, CDR1 is SGHDT, CDR2 YYEEEE. There are 15 residues in the CDR3. The CDR3 spells CASSSGQGFSYEQYF. The CDR3 DNA is TGTGCCAGCAGCTCAGGTCAGGGGTTCTCCTACGAGCAGTACTTC.

This rearrangement joins TRBV25-1 to TRBJ1-1, with no clear D. The CDR3 extends over 14 amino acids. The V and J ends lost 0 bases and 1 base respectively, with 6 bases between them. Germline loops: CDR1 MGHDK, CDR2 SYGVNS. The CDR3 spells CASSEYGGNTEAFF. The CDR3 region has the DNA TGTGCCAGCAGTGAATATGGAGGGAACACTGAAGCTTTCTTT.

The rearrangement joins TRBV5-1 to TRBJ2-3; 7 bases agree with TRBD2. CDR3 length equals 15 residues. V lost 0 bases and J lost 4; bases outside the gene matches: 5. The germline V gene encodes CDR1 SGHRS and CDR2 YFSETQ. The CDR3 nucleotides read TGCGCCAGCAGCTTGGTGGGGGGGAACGCAGATACGCAGTATTTT. It is translated as CASSLVGGNADTQYF.

V usage is TRBV6-1 and J usage is TRBJ2-6; D possibly corresponds to TRBD1 (5 bases). The CDR3 covers 19 residues. V gave up 1 base and J gave up 2 bases, with 18 bases separating them. Germline V CDR1 and CDR2: MNHNS, SASEGT. The CDR3 DNA is TGTGCCAGCAGTGAAGTGGATCGGATAGCAGGGACTGGGGCCAACGTCCTGACTTTC. Translation gives CASSEVDRIAGTGANVLTF.

CDR3 nucleotides: TGTGCCAGCAGCCCCAAAGGGGAACAGGCGAACTATGGCTACACCTTC. It translates to CASSPKGEQANYGYTF. The genes are TRBV7-9 and TRBJ1-2, with D tentatively TRBD1 (5 bases). The germline V and J ends were trimmed by 5 bases and 2 bases, with 18 bases remaining between them. Germline CDR1 is SEHNR and CDR2 is FQNEAQ (reference sequence). CDR3 length: 16 residues.

As regards this clone: The junction shows a germline mismatch at one end, possibly a read error. This rearrangement joins TRBV7-2 to TRBJ1-3; no clear D. The CDR3 loop spans 15 amino acids. Germline V gene sequence: CDR1 SGHTA, CDR2 FQGNSA. CDR3 sequence reads: CASRLDRSSGNTIYF. In nucleotides, the CDR3 is TGTGCCAGCAGATTAGATCGGAGCTCTGGAAACACCATATATTTT.

The CDR3, as DNA: TGTGCCAGCAGCTCCTCCCATTCGGGGACAGATACGCAGTATTTT. Its translation is CASSSSHSGTDTQYF. V is TRBV7-3 and J is TRBJ2-3; TRBD2 might be the D (5 bases). V lost 4 bases to trimming and J lost 3 bases, with 14 bases between them. The CDR3 has 15 amino acids. The germline CDR1 and CDR2 sequences are SGHTA and FQGTGA. The whole variable domain, remainder taken from reference TRBV7-3 and TRBJ2-3, is GAGVSQTPSNKVTEKGKYVELRCDPISGHTALYWYRQSLGQGPEFLIYFQGTGAADDSGLPNDRFFAVRPEGSVSTLKIQRTERGDSAVYLCASSSSHSGTDTQYFGPGTRLTVL.

The chain is built from TRBV30 and TRBJ1-4; D is undetermined. V lost 7 bases to trimming and J lost 5 bases, with 14 bases between them. Per the germline V gene, CDR1 is GTSNPN and CDR2 is SVGIG (reference sequence). This CDR3 is built from 13 residues. The chain's CDR3 is CASLKAQNEKLFF. Written as DNA, the CDR3 is TGTGCCTCACTAAAGGCCCAGAATGAAAAACTGTTTTTT.

The chain joins TRBV6-1 to TRBJ1-5, with D possibly being TRBD1 (5 bases). V lost 8 bases and J 2 bases, leaving 16 bases between the germline ends. There are 15 residues in the CDR3. From germline, CDR1 is MNHNS and CDR2 SASEGT. The CDR3 DNA reads TGTGCCAGCCGGTATGGGGCAGAGGGCAATCAGCCCCAGCATTTT. Residues: CASRYGAEGNQPQHF.

This sequence joins TRBV7-2 and TRBJ2-3; 9 nucleotides agree with TRBD1. CDR3 length equals 16 residues. V lost 6 bases, J lost 1 base, and 8 bases stayed unmatched. Germline CDR1 and CDR2: SGHTA and FQGNSA. The CDR3 DNA follows: TGTGCCAGCAGTTACAGGGGGCTTGCTCGCACAGATACGCAGTATTTT. Translation: CASSYRGLARTDTQYF. The full variable domain, in which reference TRBV7-2 and TRBJ2-3 provide the parts outside the CDR3, is GAGVSQSPSNKVTEKGKDVELRCDPISGHTALYWYRQSLGQGLEFLIYFQGNSAPDKSGLPSDRFSAERTGGSVSTLTIQRTQQEDSAVYLCASSYRGLARTDTQYFGPGTRLTVL.

This chain joins TRBV5-4 and TRBJ2-2; D might be TRBD1 (6 bases). The V and J ends lost 5 bases and 2 bases respectively, with 13 bases between them. CDR3 length equals 15 residues. CDR1 is SGHNT, CDR2 YYREEE, per germline (reference sequence). The CDR3 DNA reads as TGTGCCAGCAGTCTACAGGGAGTTAACACCGGGGAGCTGTTTTTT. It yields the protein CASSLQGVNTGELFF. The complete variable domain, with remaining parts taken from reference TRBV5-4 and TRBJ2-2, reads ETGVTQSPTHLIKTRGQQVTLRCSSQSGHNTVSWYQQALGQGPQFIFQYYREEENGRGNFPPRFSGLQFPNYSSELNVNALELDDSALYLCASSLQGVNTGELFFGEGSRLTVL.

This clone was observed once. The chain couples TRBV27 to TRBJ1-6; D is possibly TRBD1 (5 bases). The CDR3 covers 16 residues. Germline V gene data show CDR1 as MNHEY and CDR2 as SMNVEV (reference sequence). The V and J ends lost 6 bases and 6 bases respectively, with 18 bases between them. In DNA form, the CDR3 reads TGTGCCAGCAGCTCCCCTTTGACAGCAAGTAATTCACCCCTCCACTTT. Translation gives CASSSPLTASNSPLHF.